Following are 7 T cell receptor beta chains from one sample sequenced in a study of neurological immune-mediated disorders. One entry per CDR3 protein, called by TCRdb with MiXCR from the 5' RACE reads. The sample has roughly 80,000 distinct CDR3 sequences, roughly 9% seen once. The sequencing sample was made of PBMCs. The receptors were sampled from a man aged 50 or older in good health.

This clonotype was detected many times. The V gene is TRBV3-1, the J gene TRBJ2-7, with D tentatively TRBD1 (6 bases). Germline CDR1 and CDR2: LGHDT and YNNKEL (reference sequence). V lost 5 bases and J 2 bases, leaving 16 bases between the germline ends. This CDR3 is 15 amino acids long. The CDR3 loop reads CASSSPGRGAYEQYF. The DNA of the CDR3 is TGTGCCAGCAGCTCCCCGGGCAGGGGCGCCTACGAGCAGTACTTC.

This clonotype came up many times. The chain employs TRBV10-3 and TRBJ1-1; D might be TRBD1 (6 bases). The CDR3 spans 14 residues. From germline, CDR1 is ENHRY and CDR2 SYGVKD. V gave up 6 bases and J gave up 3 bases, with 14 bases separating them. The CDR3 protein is CAIRSGEGDTEAFF. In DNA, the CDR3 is TGTGCCATCAGATCAGGGGAAGGGGACACTGAAGCTTTCTTT.

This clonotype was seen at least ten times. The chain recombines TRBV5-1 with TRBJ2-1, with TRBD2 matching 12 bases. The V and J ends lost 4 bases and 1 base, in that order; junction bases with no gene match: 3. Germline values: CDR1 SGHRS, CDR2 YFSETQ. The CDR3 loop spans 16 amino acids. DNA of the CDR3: TGCGCCAGCAGCGGGACTAGCGGGTCATCCTACAATGAGCAGTTCTTC. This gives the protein CASSGTSGSSYNEQFF.

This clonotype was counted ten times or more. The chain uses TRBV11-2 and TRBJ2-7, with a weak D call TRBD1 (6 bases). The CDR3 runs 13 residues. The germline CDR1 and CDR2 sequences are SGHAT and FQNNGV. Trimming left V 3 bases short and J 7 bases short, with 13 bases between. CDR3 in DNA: TGTGCCAGCAGCTTTTTGGGGGCGGATGAGCAGTACTTC. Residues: CASSFLGADEQYF. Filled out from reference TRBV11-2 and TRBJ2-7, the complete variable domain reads EAGVAQSPRYKIIEKRQSVAFWCNPISGHATLYWYQQILGQGPKLLIQFQNNGVVDDSQLPKDRFSAERLKGVDSTLKIQPAKLEDSAVYLCASSFLGADEQYFGPGTRLTVT.

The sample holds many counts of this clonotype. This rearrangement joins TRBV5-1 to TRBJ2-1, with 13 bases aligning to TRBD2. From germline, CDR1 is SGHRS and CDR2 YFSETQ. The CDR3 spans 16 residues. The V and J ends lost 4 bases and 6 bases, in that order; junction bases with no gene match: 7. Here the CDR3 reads CASSITGTSGTNEQFF. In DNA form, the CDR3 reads TGCGCCAGCAGCATAACCGGGACTAGCGGGACCAATGAGCAGTTCTTC.

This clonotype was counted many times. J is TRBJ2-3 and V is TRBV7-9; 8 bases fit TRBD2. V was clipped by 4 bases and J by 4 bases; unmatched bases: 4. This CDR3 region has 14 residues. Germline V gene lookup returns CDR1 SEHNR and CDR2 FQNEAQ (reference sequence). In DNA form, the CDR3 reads TGTGCCAGCAGCTCACGAGCGGGGGCAGATACGCAGTATTTT. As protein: CASSSRAGADTQYF.

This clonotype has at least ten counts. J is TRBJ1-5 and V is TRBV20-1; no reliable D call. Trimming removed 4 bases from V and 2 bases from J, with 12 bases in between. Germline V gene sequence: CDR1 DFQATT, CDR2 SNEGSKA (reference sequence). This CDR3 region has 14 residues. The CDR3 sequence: CSATAAGRNQPQHF. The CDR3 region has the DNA TGCAGTGCTACCGCGGCCGGACGCAATCAGCCCCAGCATTTT.